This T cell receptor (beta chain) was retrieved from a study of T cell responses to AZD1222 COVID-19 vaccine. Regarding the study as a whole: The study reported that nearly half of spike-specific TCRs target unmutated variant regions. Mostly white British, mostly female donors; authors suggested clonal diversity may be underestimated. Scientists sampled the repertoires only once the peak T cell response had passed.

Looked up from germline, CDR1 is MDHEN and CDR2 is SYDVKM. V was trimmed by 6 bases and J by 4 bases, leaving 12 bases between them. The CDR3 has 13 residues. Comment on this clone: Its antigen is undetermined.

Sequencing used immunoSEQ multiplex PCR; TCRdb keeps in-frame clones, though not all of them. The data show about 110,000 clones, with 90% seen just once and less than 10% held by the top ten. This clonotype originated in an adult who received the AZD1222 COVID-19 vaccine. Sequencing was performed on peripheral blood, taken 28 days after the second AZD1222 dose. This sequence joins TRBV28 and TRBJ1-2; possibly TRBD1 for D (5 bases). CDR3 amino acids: CASRDEGPYGYTF. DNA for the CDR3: TGTGCCAGCAGAGACGAGGGGCCCTATGGCTACACCTTC.